A single T cell receptor beta chain is shown here with its context. The antigen remains unidentified. The table came from immunoSEQ multiplex PCR; TCRdb's copy has only in-frame clones and leaves some out. The table shows some 69,000 clones, with 90% occurring only once. V lost 4 bases to trimming and J lost 2 bases; unmatched junction nucleotides: 10. CDR3 size: 16 residues. Germline V gives CDR1 MNHEY, CDR2 SVGAGI. The data were obtained in a study of OX40 agonist ivuxolimab in advanced cancers. The wider study: The dose of intravenous ivuxolimab that patients received every 2 weeks ranged from 0.01 to 10 mg/kg. The dose-escalation group included hepatocellular carcinoma, melanoma, renal cell carcinoma and head and neck cancer. It was permissible to have had prior anti-PD-1, anti-PD-L1 or anti-CTLA-4 therapy, and around 40% had some. The study's findings and limits: Still undetermined is the antigen specificity of the expanded peripheral T cells.

The clonotype originates from an adult with an advanced solid tumor such as melanoma, head and neck, liver or kidney cancer. This chain connects TRBV6-5 to TRBJ2-7; 8 nucleotides agree with TRBD1. This sample comprised CD4+ or CD8+ T cells sorted from blood, obtained in a trial of the OX40 agonist ivuxolimab. CDR3 in amino acids: CASSSLLTGAPYEQYF. The CDR3 DNA reads as TGTGCCAGCAGTTCTCTACTGACAGGGGCTCCCTACGAGCAGTACTTC.